The clone carrying this TCR beta chain has just one count. Its cognate antigen is unknown. The CDR3 sequence is 13 residues long. V was shortened by 3 bases and J by 4 bases, with 10 bases between the two germline ends. Per germline, CDR1 SGHRS and CDR2 YFSETQ. This sample was taken from a study of cytomegalovirus exposure and HLA in healthy donors. Whole-study findings and limits: Rarity characterized most TCR sequences, yet some public TCRs appeared in many donors.

TCRdb's copy holds only in-frame clones and misses some; the assay was immunoSEQ multiplex PCR. Found here are about 98,000 clones, around nine tenths of them singletons; the top ten hold roughly 3.7%. Sequencing was carried out using PBMCs. The gene calls are TRBV5-1 and TRBJ2-5; D is undetermined. This receptor was identified in a woman in her 30s in good health and CMV-seronegative. CDR3: CASSSTGLETQYF. CDR3 in DNA: TGCGCCAGCAGCTCTACGGGTCTAGAGACCCAGTACTTC.